Each of the 26 T cell receptor beta chains below was sequenced from the same sample in a study of blood T cell repertoires in COVID-19. Produced via immunoSEQ multiplex PCR; TCRdb's table is partial and in-frame only. Of 250,000 to 350,000 clones listed, approximately 90% are singletons. The sequenced material came from peripheral blood. Receptor source: a woman aged 50 to 60 with COVID-19, enrolled during active disease.

The chain employs TRBV4-2 and TRBJ1-1; 12 bases are shared with TRBD1. This CDR3 comprises 21 residues. The V segment lost 4 bases and the J segment 0 bases; nucleotides outside the gene matches: 18. Germline CDR1 reads LGHNA; CDR2 reads YNFKEQ. CDR3 nucleotides: TGTGCCAGCAGCCGAGAAGCCGGGACAGGGGGCATGGAACTGATGAACACTGAAGCTTTCTTT. It codes for CASSREAGTGGMELMNTEAFF.

This chain connects TRBV6-5 to TRBJ2-2, with a possible D match to TRBD2 (5 bases). The CDR3 sequence is 11 residues long. Germline-derived CDR1 and CDR2 are MNHEY and SVGAGI. Trimming pared 8 bases from V and 4 bases from J, leaving 5 bases between. The DNA of the CDR3 is TGTGCCAGCGGACTCACCGGGGAGCTGTTTTTT. This translates into CASGLTGELFF.

This sequence joins TRBV5-1 and TRBJ1-1; 8 bases fit TRBD1. This CDR3 region has 14 residues. Germline V CDR1 and CDR2: SGHRS, YFSETQ. V shed 5 bases, J shed 5 bases, and the junction held 8 bases outside the gene matches. The CDR3 spells CASSRGTGLTEAFF. The CDR3 nucleotides read TGCGCCAGCAGTCGCGGGACAGGCTTAACTGAAGCTTTCTTT.

The CDR3 coding sequence is TGTGCCAGCAGCTTAGGCAGTTTAGCCAAAAACATTCAGTACTTC. The encoded protein is CASSLGSLAKNIQYF. The chain employs TRBV7-2 and TRBJ2-4; no reliable D call. V lost 1 base to trimming and J lost 0 bases, with 7 bases between them. Germline loops: CDR1 SGHTA, CDR2 FQGNSA. This CDR3 contains 15 residues.

The chain carries TRBV30 and TRBJ2-7, with 8 positions matching TRBD1. Looked up from germline, CDR1 is GTSNPN and CDR2 is SVGIG (reference sequence). V was pared by 3 bases and J by 6 bases, with 10 bases of the junction left unmatched. The CDR3 contains 14 residues. The CDR3 reads CAWSRDRTFSEQYF. Written as DNA, the CDR3 is TGTGCCTGGAGCCGGGACAGGACCTTCAGCGAGCAGTACTTC.

This clone was detected a few times. The genes are TRBV6-5 and TRBJ1-1; D is ambiguous. The germline V gene encodes CDR1 MNHEY and CDR2 SVGAGI. This CDR3 has 13 residues. V was trimmed by 6 bases and J by 10 bases, leaving 18 bases between them. This chain's CDR3 is CASRLASLSPAFF. CDR3 in DNA: TGTGCCAGCAGATTGGCCTCCCTGTCTCCAGCTTTCTTT.

V usage is TRBV5-5 and J usage is TRBJ1-3; D is unresolved. CDR1 and CDR2 (germline): SGHKS, YYEKEE (reference sequence). This CDR3 spans 13 amino acids. V was cut by 0 bases and J by 4 bases, with 5 bases left in between. The CDR3 spells CASSLGGGNTIYF. DNA for the CDR3: TGTGCCAGCAGCTTGGGAGGGGGAAACACCATATATTTT.

The V gene is TRBV30, the J gene TRBJ1-2, with TRBD1 identical over 8 bases. CDR3 length: 14 amino acids. The J segment lost 7 bases and the V segment lost 5 bases, leaving 12 bases of the junction unmatched. The germline CDR1 and CDR2 sequences are GTSNPN and SVGIG (reference sequence). The DNA of the CDR3 is TGTGCCTGGCTAGTGGGCAGGGGGCTATTTGGCTACACCTTC. It codes for CAWLVGRGLFGYTF. Using reference TRBV30 and TRBJ1-2 for the parts outside the CDR3, the full variable domain is SQTIHQWPATLVQPVGSPLSLECTVEGTSNPNLYWYRQAAGRGLQLLFYSVGIGQISSEVPQNLSASRPQDRQFILSSKKLLLSDSGFYLCAWLVGRGLFGYTFGSGTRLTVV.

CDR3: CASSLNRGYEQYF. The CDR3 DNA follows: TGTGCCAGCAGTTTAAACAGGGGTTACGAGCAGTACTTC. This chain uses TRBV27 with TRBJ2-7; 7 bases are shared with TRBD1. The CDR3 has 13 amino acids. Germline V gives CDR1 MNHEY, CDR2 SMNVEV (reference sequence). Germline trimming cut 2 bases from V and 4 bases from J; bases unmatched to any gene: 2.

The genes are TRBV4-1 and TRBJ2-5; the D gene is possibly TRBD2 (5 bases). In germline, CDR1 is MGHRA, CDR2 YSYEKL. The CDR3 runs 14 residues. With 0 bases removed from V and 5 bases from J, the gap between germline ends came to 10 bases. The CDR3 DNA sequence: TGCGCCAGCAGCCAAGATCGTCCGGGGGAGACCCAGTACTTC. As protein: CASSQDRPGETQYF.

The chain joins TRBV3-1 (or the pseudogene TRBV3-2) to TRBJ1-4; D not resolved. Germline values: CDR1 LGHDT, CDR2 YNNKEL (reference sequence). The CDR3 extends over 15 amino acids. V lost 1 base to trimming and J lost 3 bases, with 9 bases between them. The CDR3 coding sequence is TGTGCCAGCAGCCAAGGGGCAGGCCCTAATGAAAAACTGTTTTTT. Its translation: CASSQGAGPNEKLFF.

This clone was counted once. The chain employs TRBV2 and TRBJ2-1; 7 bases align to TRBD2. Per the germline V gene, CDR1 is SNHLY and CDR2 is FYNNEI. This CDR3 is built from 14 residues. Germline trimming cut 6 bases from V and 2 bases from J; bases unmatched to any gene: 4. CDR3 sequence reads: CASRGGGAYNEQFF. In nucleotides, the CDR3 is TGTGCCAGCAGGGGGGGAGGGGCCTACAATGAGCAGTTCTTC.

This clone has only one observation. At one of its ends the junction is not consistent with the germline gene, which may arise from a read error. The chain links TRBV6-5 to TRBJ1-2; tentative D call: TRBD1 (6 bases). This CDR3 spans 15 amino acids. The germline gives CDR1 MNHEY, CDR2 SVGAGI. This CDR3 is CASSDSGTTVYGYTF. DNA for the CDR3: TGTGCCAGCAGTGACTCCGGGACAACCGTCTATGGCTACACCTTC.

J is TRBJ1-1 and V is TRBV5-1; TRBD1 agrees at 9 bases. J lost 3 bases, V lost 3 bases, and 6 bases had no gene match. The CDR3 runs 15 residues. The germline CDR1 and CDR2 sequences are SGHRS and YFSETQ. In DNA, the CDR3 is TGCGCCAGCAGCTGGGGACAGGGCACGGACACTGAAGCTTTCTTT. Translating gives CASSWGQGTDTEAFF.

This clone showed up just once. This chain joins TRBV5-1 and TRBJ2-1; 9 bases match TRBD2. This CDR3 has 15 residues. Trimming took 4 bases from V and 5 from J; bases not matched to a gene: 7. Germline V lookup: CDR1 SGHRS, CDR2 YFSETQ. The CDR3 loop is CASSILAGANNEQFF. DNA for the CDR3: TGCGCCAGCAGCATACTAGCGGGCGCCAACAATGAGCAGTTCTTC. Variable domain in full (rest from reference TRBV5-1 and TRBJ2-1): KAGVTQTPRYLIKTRGQQVTLSCSPISGHRSVSWYQQTPGQGLQFLFEYFSETQRNKGNFPGRFSGRQFSNSRSEMNVSTLELGDSALYLCASSILAGANNEQFFGPGTRLTVL.

This chain joins TRBV6-5 and TRBJ1-2; D gene unclear. The CDR3 totals 13 residues. Germline V lookup: CDR1 MNHEY, CDR2 SVGAGI. V was shortened by 2 bases and J by 4 bases, with 8 bases between the two germline ends. The CDR3 spells CASSYEAAYGYTF. The CDR3 DNA follows: TGTGCCAGCAGTTACGAGGCAGCCTATGGCTACACCTTC.

The chain employs TRBV4-3 and TRBJ1-1, with D uncertain. Germline CDR1 reads LGHNA; CDR2 reads YSLEER. This CDR3 has 14 residues. The germline V and J ends were trimmed by 4 bases and 11 bases, with 20 bases remaining between them. The CDR3 DNA follows: TGCGCCAGCAGCCCCCGAGTCGGCGGGGTAGACGCTTTCTTT. Translated, it gives CASSPRVGGVDAFF.

The chain employs TRBV15 and TRBJ2-7; TRBD2 is a possible D gene (5 bases). Germline loops: CDR1 LNHNV, CDR2 YYDKDF (reference sequence). The V end was cut by 1 base, the J end by 1 base, with 11 bases between. This CDR3 comprises 15 residues. CDR3 loop: CATSRVPSGSYEQYF. The CDR3 DNA reads as TGTGCCACCAGCAGAGTCCCTTCGGGATCCTACGAGCAGTACTTC. Based on the CDR3 plus reference TRBV15 and TRBJ2-7, the full variable domain is DAMVIQNPRYQVTQFGKPVTLSCSQTLNHNVMYWYQQKSSQAPKLLFHYYDKDFNNEADTPDNFQSRRPNTSFCFLDIRSPGLGDTAMYLCATSRVPSGSYEQYFGPGTRLTVT.

The V gene is TRBV30, the J gene TRBJ2-1; 7 nucleotides match TRBD1. Germline V gene sequence: CDR1 GTSNPN, CDR2 SVGIG (reference sequence). This CDR3 has 13 residues. With 4 bases clipped from V and 6 bases from J, the junction kept 6 bases outside the gene matches. The CDR3 loop is CAWTKDRANEQFF. DNA of the CDR3: TGTGCCTGGACTAAAGACAGGGCCAATGAGCAGTTCTTC.

The gene calls are TRBV7-9 and TRBJ1-1; D is unclear. Looked up from germline, CDR1 is SEHNR and CDR2 is FQNEAQ (reference sequence). Trimming removed 0 bases at V and 1 base at J, with 3 bases between. The CDR3 length is 13 residues. CDR3: CASSLARNTEAFF. The CDR3 nucleotides read TGTGCCAGCAGCTTAGCTCGGAACACTGAAGCTTTCTTT.

The chain links TRBV19 to TRBJ1-5, with TRBD1 matching over 10 bases. This CDR3 comprises 18 residues. J lost 2 bases, V lost 5 bases, and 12 bases had no gene match. Germline values: CDR1 LNHDA, CDR2 SQIVND (reference sequence). The CDR3 bases are TGTGCCAGTAGTGGATTCGGGACAGGGGCATTTGGCAATCAGCCCCAGCATTTT. The encoded protein is CASSGFGTGAFGNQPQHF.

This chain joins TRBV6-5 and TRBJ1-1; D gene uncertain. The CDR3 runs to 12 residues. CDR1 and CDR2 from the germline V gene are MNHEY and SVGAGI. Trimming shortened V by 6 bases and J by 2 bases, and 7 bases separated the two germline ends. The CDR3: CASSPGNTEAFF. The DNA for the CDR3 is TGTGCCAGCAGCCCCGGTAACACTGAAGCTTTCTTT.

This clone was detected only a few times. The chain is built from TRBV15 and TRBJ2-7; 9 nucleotides align to TRBD1. With V trimmed by 3 bases and J by 2 bases, 5 bases remained unmatched. Germline V gene sequence: CDR1 LNHNV, CDR2 YYDKDF (reference sequence). The length of the CDR3 is 15 residues. This CDR3 is CATSRARTGAYEQYF. CDR3 bases: TGTGCCACCAGCAGGGCCCGGACAGGGGCCTACGAGCAGTACTTC. Based on the CDR3 plus reference TRBV15 and TRBJ2-7, the full variable domain is DAMVIQNPRYQVTQFGKPVTLSCSQTLNHNVMYWYQQKSSQAPKLLFHYYDKDFNNEADTPDNFQSRRPNTSFCFLDIRSPGLGDTAMYLCATSRARTGAYEQYFGPGTRLTVT.

J is TRBJ2-3 and V is TRBV5-4; 8 positions agree with TRBD1. Looked up from germline, CDR1 is SGHNT and CDR2 is YYREEE (reference sequence). The CDR3 length is 14 residues. V was pared by 4 bases and J by 7 bases, with 8 bases of the junction left unmatched. CDR3 nucleotides: TGTGCCAGCAGCACAGGGGGTGCAGTTCATACGCAGTATTTT. Translated: CASSTGGAVHTQYF.

The chain joins TRBV28 to TRBJ1-2; D is unresolved. Germline values: CDR1 MDHEN, CDR2 SYDVKM. The ends were cut back, 6 bases at V and 2 bases at J, with 4 bases in the middle. The CDR3 is made up of 11 amino acids. DNA of the CDR3: TGTGCCAGCAGGCAGAACTATGGCTACACCTTC. It translates to CASRQNYGYTF.

This chain connects TRBV6-5 to TRBJ2-3; 7 bases map to TRBD1. Per germline, CDR1 MNHEY and CDR2 SVGAGI. This CDR3 has 12 residues. After removal of 7 bases from V and 3 bases from J, the junction contained 1 base not matched to a gene. The CDR3 loop is CASKTGTDTQYF. CDR3 in DNA: TGTGCCAGCAAGACAGGGACAGATACGCAGTATTTT.